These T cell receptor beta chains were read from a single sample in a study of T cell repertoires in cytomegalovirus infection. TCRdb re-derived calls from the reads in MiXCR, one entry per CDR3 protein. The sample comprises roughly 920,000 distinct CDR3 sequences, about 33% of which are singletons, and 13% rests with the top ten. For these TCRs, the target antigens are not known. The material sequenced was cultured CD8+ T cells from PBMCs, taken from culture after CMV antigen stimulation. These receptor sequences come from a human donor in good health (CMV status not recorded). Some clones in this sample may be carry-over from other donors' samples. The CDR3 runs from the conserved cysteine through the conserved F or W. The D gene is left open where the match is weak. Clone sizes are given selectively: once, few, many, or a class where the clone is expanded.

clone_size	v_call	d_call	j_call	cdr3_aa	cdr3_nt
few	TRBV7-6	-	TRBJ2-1	CASSPRYTGTNRYNEQFF	TGTGCCAGCAGCCCCCGATACACCGGGACAAATCGCTACAATGAGCAGTTCTTC
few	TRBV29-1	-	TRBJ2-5	CSAGRDLETQYF	TGCAGCGCCGGTCGGGATTTAGAGACCCAGTACTTC
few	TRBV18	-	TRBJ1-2	CASSPGAGWHYGYTF	TGTGCCAGCTCACCCGGGGCAGGGTGGCACTATGGCTACACCTTC
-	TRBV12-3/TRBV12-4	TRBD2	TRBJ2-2	CASTTTWTSEAGELFF	TGTGCCAGCACCACAACTTGGACTAGCGAAGCCGGGGAGCTGTTTTTT
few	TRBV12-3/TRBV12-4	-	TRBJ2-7	CASTPGARYEQYF	TGTGCCAGCACCCCAGGGGCCCGGTACGAGCAGTACTTC
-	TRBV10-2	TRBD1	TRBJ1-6	CASTRGGTGILPLHF	TGCGCCAGCACCCGAGGAGGGACAGGGATCTTACCCCTCCACTTT
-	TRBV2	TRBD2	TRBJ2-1	CASEGGNEQFF	TGTGCCAGCGAGGGAGGGAATGAGCAGTTCTTC
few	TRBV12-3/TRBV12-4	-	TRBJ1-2	CASNPTGANYGYTF	TGTGCCAGCAACCCGACCGGAGCTAACTATGGCTACACCTTC
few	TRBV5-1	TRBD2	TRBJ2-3	CASSSGTSKFDTRYF	TGCGCCAGCAGCTCTGGGACTAGCAAATTCGATACGCGGTATTTT
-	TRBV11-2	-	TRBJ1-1	CASSLGPADFNTEAFF	TGTGCCAGCAGCTTAGGGCCAGCCGATTTTAACACTGAAGCTTTCTTT
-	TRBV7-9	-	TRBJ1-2	CASSLVKLFRGGYTF	TGTGCCAGCAGCTTAGTCAAACTCTTCCGCGGCGGCTACACCTTC
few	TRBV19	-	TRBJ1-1	CASSSRVTEAFF	TGTGCCAGTAGTAGTCGGGTCACTGAAGCTTTCTTT
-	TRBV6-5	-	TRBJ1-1	CASSPGVPNTEAFF	TGTGCCAGCAGCCCAGGGGTGCCGAACACTGAAGCTTTCTTT
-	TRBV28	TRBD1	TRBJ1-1	CASTTRTGGALNTEAFF	TGTGCCAGCACCACTAGAACAGGGGGCGCGTTGAACACTGAAGCTTTCTTT
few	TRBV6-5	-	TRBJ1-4	CASSYSISWAGRDEKLFF	TGTGCCAGCAGTTACTCGATCAGCTGGGCAGGGCGGGATGAAAAACTGTTTTTT
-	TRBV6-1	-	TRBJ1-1	CASSLGVKAFF	TGTGCCAGCAGCCTGGGGGTAAAAGCTTTCTTT
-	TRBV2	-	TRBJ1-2	CASSEKQVDYGYTF	TGTGCCAGCAGTGAAAAACAGGTGGATTATGGCTACACCTTC
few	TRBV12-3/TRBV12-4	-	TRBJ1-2	CASSFGTVYGYTF	TGTGCCAGCAGTTTCGGGACGGTCTATGGCTACACCTTC
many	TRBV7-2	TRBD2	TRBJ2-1	CASSSSLAGARDEQFF	TGTGCCAGCAGCTCGTCCTTAGCGGGGGCCCGGGATGAGCAGTTCTTC
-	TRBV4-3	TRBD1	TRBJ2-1	CASSQEQGPGSYNEQFF	TGCGCCAGCAGCCAAGAACAGGGGCCGGGCTCCTACAATGAGCAGTTCTTC
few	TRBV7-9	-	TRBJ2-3	CASSFGGSFSTDTQYF	TGTGCCAGCAGCTTTGGGGGCTCATTTAGCACAGATACGCAGTATTTT
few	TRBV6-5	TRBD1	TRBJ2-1	CASSKGQGGSYNEQFF	TGTGCCAGCAGCAAGGGACAGGGGGGCTCCTACAATGAGCAGTTCTTC
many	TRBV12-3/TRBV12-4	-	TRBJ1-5	CATGGGDSQPQHF	TGTGCCACCGGTGGGGGGGACTCTCAGCCCCAGCATTTT
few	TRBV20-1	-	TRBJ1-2	CSARDGGDYGYTF	TGCAGTGCTCGGGACGGGGGGGACTATGGCTACACCTTC
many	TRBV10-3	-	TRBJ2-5	CAISELDGRTQYF	TGTGCCATCAGTGAGCTGGATGGCAGGACCCAGTACTTC